This TCR beta chain was recorded in a study of CD8 T cells in ankylosing spondylitis. Study observations and caveats: Certain motif variants had earlier been reported in reactive arthritis synovial fluid and blood. A motif in TCR beta, a set of 8 or 9 highly homologous variants, appeared characteristic of ankylosing spondylitis blood. According to the report, clones linked to the disease were significantly enriched in matched synovial fluid samples taken from ankylosing spondylitis patients.

By quantitative 5'-RACE with molecular barcodes, the TCR beta libraries were made. TCRdb called the 5' RACE reads again in MiXCR, with one record for every CDR3 protein. The data hold roughly 240,000 distinct CDR3 sequences, with around 8% observed a single time. This clonotype turned up a few times. What it binds is unknown. CDR3 length: 15 residues. V was pared by 5 bases and J by 9 bases, with 8 bases of the junction left unmatched. Germline V lookup: CDR1 SGHTA, CDR2 FQGNSA. The chain couples TRBV7-2 to TRBJ2-1; 12 bases agree with TRBD2. The clonotype was recovered from a female donor with ankylosing spondylitis or in good health (not recorded which). Sequencing used blood, either unsorted or a sorted T cell fraction (not recorded which). As DNA, the CDR3 is TGTGCCAGCAGCCTTCGACTAGCGGGGGTGGGTGAGCAGTTCTTC. It codes for CASSLRLAGVGEQFF.